This T cell receptor (beta chain) originates from a study of T cells after yellow fever vaccination. Looking at the study overall: Low-cell-number fractions underwent preparation using SMART-Seq v4 Ultra Low Input. Whole-study results and caveats: Reappearing after the booster were most of the clones from primary vaccination (96% CD4, roughly 86% CD8). Peaking faster, on day 5 versus 15, the secondary response was nonetheless weaker. The bulk population could contribute abundant contaminating clonotypes to FACS-sorted repertoires.

TCRdb called the 5' RACE reads again in MiXCR, with one record for every CDR3 protein. The profile covers roughly 520,000 distinct CDR3 sequences, with 20% to 25% appearing a single time and around 17% taken by the ten largest. Germline CDR1 GTSNPN, CDR2 SVGIG (reference sequence). V lost 4 bases to trimming and J lost 3 bases, with 13 bases between them. The CDR3 is made up of 13 amino acids. As to this clonotype: Its antigen is undetermined.

This sample comprised PBMCs, obtained approximately 22 days after the first yellow fever vaccination. This clonotype originated in a man between 18 and 35 years old who received the YFV17D yellow fever vaccine. J is TRBJ2-7 and V is TRBV30; the D gene could be TRBD1 or TRBD2 (5 bases each). The chain's CDR3 is CAWTRDAFYEQYF. CDR3 DNA sequence: TGTGCCTGGACGAGGGACGCTTTCTACGAGCAGTACTTC. The variable domain in full, completed from reference TRBV30 and TRBJ2-7, reads SQTIHQWPATLVQPVGSPLSLECTVEGTSNPNLYWYRQAAGRGLQLLFYSVGIGQISSEVPQNLSASRPQDRQFILSSKKLLLSDSGFYLCAWTRDAFYEQYFGPGTRLTVT.